Reported below is one TCR beta chain. The antigen is undetermined. The data are from a study of response to subunit inactivated influenza vaccine. General study results and limits: Each seasonal flu vaccination may recruit only limited new T cells, authors suggested.

TCRdb re-derived calls from the RT-PCR reads in MiXCR, one entry per CDR3 protein. In the table there are 450,000 to 500,000 distinct CDR3 sequences, 11% of which are singletons. The sequencing used PBMCs from blood, collected roughly 6 weeks after vaccination. The receptor's source is a man in his fifties who received an inactivated influenza vaccine.

The CDR3 loop reads CASSLSLWQGSNEQYF. DNA for the CDR3: TGTGCCAGCAGCTTATCCCTATGGCAGGGAAGCAACGAGCAGTACTTC. The chain carries TRBV7-6 and TRBJ2-7, with a possible D match to TRBD1 (5 bases). The CDR3 loop spans 16 amino acids. Germline V CDR1 and CDR2: SGHVS, FNYEAQ. Trimming removed 2 bases at V and 5 bases at J, with 19 bases between.